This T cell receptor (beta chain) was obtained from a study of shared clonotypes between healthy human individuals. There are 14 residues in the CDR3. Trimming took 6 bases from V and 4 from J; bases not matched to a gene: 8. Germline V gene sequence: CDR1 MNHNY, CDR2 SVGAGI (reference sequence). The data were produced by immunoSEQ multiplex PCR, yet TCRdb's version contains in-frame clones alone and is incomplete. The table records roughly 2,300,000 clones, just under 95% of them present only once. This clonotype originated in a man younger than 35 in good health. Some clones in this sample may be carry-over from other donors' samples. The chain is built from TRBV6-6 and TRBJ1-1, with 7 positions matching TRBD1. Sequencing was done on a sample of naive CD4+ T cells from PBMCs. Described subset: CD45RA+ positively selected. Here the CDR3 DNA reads TGTGCCAGCAGCGGACAGGTCAGATCCACTGAAGCTTTCTTT. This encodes CASSGQVRSTEAFF.